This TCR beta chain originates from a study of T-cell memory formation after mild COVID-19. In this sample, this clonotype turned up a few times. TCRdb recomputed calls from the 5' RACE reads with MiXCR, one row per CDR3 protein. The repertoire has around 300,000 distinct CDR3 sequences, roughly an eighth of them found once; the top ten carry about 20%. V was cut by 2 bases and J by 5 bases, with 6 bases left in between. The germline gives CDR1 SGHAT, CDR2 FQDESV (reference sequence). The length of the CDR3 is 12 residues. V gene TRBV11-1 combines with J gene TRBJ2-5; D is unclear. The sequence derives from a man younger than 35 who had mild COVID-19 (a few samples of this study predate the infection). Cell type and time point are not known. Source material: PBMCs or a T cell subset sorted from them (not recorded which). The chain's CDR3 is CASSLQRETQYF. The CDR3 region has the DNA TGTGCCAGCAGCTTACAGAGGGAGACCCAGTACTTC.